These T cell receptor beta chains were read from a single sample in a study of ipilimumab plus nivolumab after autologous stem cell transplantation. Data came from immunoSEQ multiplex PCR; TCRdb stores just in-frame clones and leaves some out. This sample has some 45,000 clones; approximately 90% occur once, and the top ten carry roughly 1%. The sample in question was PBMCs, obtained in a trial of ipilimumab plus nivolumab as post-transplant consolidation. The source is a male donor with multiple myeloma. Each CDR3 is given with its conserved first and last residue. A D gene is named only where the DNA matches it firmly. Clone size appears in some rows only: once, few, many, or a class for an expanded clone.

clone_size | d_call | j_call | v_call | cdr3_aa | cdr3_nt
NA | TRBD2 | TRBJ2-3 | TRBV9 | CASSVVPSGGTSQYF | TGTGCCAGCAGCGTAGTTCCGAGCGGGGGAACCTCGCAGTATTTT
NA | TRBD1 | TRBJ2-7 | TRBV29-1 | CSAFGTGGGYEQYF | TGCAGCGCCTTCGGGACAGGGGGAGGCTACGAGCAGTACTTC
once | NA | TRBJ2-2 | TRBV7-6 | CASRLGPGELFF | TGTGCCAGCAGGCTAGGGCCCGGGGAGCTGTTTTTT
few | TRBD2 | TRBJ2-1 | TRBV5-4 | CASSLAGVAGVRNEQFF | TGTGCCAGCAGCTTGGCCGGGGTAGCGGGAGTCCGCAATGAGCAGTTCTTC
NA | TRBD2 | TRBJ2-7 | TRBV20-1 | CSAPGGSEQYF | TGCAGTGCCCCCGGCGGGAGCGAGCAGTACTTC
NA | NA | TRBJ2-6 | TRBV6-5 | CASSWGASGANVLTF | TGTGCCAGCAGTTGGGGGGCCTCTGGGGCCAACGTCCTGACTTTC
NA | NA | TRBJ2-5 | TRBV6-5 | CASSPLQRGETQYF | TGTGCCAGCAGCCCCCTTCAGCGAGGGGAGACCCAGTACTTC
NA | TRBD1 | TRBJ1-2 | TRBV9 | CASSPSGTGVSRYGYTF | TGTGCCAGCAGTCCCTCCGGGACAGGGGTTTCGCGCTATGGCTACACCTTC
NA | NA | TRBJ1-5 | TRBV2 | CASSDQGNQPQHF | TGTGCCAGCAGTGATCAGGGGAATCAGCCCCAGCATTTT
NA | TRBD1 | TRBJ2-1 | TRBV27 | CATGQYNEQFF | TGTGCCACGGGACAGTACAATGAGCAGTTCTTC
NA | NA | TRBJ1-2 | TRBV6-6 | CAAGTNYGYTF | TGTGCCGCGGGGACTAACTATGGCTACACCTTC
NA | TRBD2 | TRBJ2-7 | TRBV5-4 | CASSLGGAGGLIEQYF | TGTGCCAGCAGCTTGGGAGGAGCGGGGGGCCTGATCGAGCAGTACTTC
NA | TRBD2 | TRBJ2-3 | TRBV9 | CASSATVAGAADTQYF | TGTGCCAGCAGCGCGACAGTAGCGGGAGCCGCAGATACGCAGTATTTT
once | NA | TRBJ1-6 | TRBV5-1 | CASSLTPGLNNSPLHF | TGCGCCAGCAGCTTGACCCCGGGACTGAATAATTCACCCCTCCACTTT
NA | NA | TRBJ2-7 | TRBV5-4 | CASSIKTVPYEQYF | TGTGCCAGCAGCATAAAGACAGTTCCCTACGAGCAGTACTTC
NA | TRBD1 | TRBJ2-5 | TRBV6-1 | CASRPRTGSETQYF | TGTGCCAGCAGACCAAGGACAGGGTCGGAGACCCAGTACTTC
NA | TRBD1 | TRBJ2-1 | TRBV27 | CASSLLTGGSLYNEQFF | TGTGCCAGCAGCCTACTTACAGGGGGCTCTCTTTACAATGAGCAGTTCTTC